This paragraph reports one TCR beta chain. Its antigen is undetermined. In germline, CDR1 is SEHNR, CDR2 FQNEAQ (reference sequence). This CDR3 contains 15 residues. Trimming left V 6 bases short and J 2 bases short, with 14 bases between. The data are from a study of CD8 T cells in ankylosing spondylitis. Study-wide points: Some motif variants had been reported before (in reactive arthritis synovial fluid and blood). Seemingly distinctive of ankylosing spondylitis blood was a TCR beta motif formed by eight highly homologous variants.

TCRdb fed the 5' RACE reads into MiXCR, producing one record per CDR3 protein. The sample lists 400,000 or so distinct CDR3 sequences, 25% to 30% occurring once. The clonotype comes from a male donor with ankylosing spondylitis. The chain has TRBV7-9 and TRBJ1-5; D unclear. Sequenced material: blood, either unsorted or a sorted T cell fraction (not recorded which). This CDR3 is CASSPWGTGNQPQHF. The CDR3 coding sequence is TGTGCCAGCAGTCCTTGGGGTACGGGCAATCAGCCCCAGCATTTT.